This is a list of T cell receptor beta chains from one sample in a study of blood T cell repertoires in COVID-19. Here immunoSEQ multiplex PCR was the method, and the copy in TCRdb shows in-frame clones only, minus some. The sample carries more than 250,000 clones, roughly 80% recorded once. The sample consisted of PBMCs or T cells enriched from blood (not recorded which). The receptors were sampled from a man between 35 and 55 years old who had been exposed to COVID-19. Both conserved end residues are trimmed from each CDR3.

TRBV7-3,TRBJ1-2,ASSSGQNYGYT
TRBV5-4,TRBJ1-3,ASSLGEGNTIY
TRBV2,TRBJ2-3,ASRDGGTAVADTQY
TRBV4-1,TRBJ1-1,ASSQEVTGAAF
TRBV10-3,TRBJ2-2,AISPKLGGTGELF
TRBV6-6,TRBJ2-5,ASSRSTSGTVQEAQY
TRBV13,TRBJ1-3,ASSFSIIRDRSSSGGNTIY
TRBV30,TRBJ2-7,AWGFASGPYEQY
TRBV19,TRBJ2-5,ASSIGAGVYGETQY
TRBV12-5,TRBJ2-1,ASGLVLVGADRGGNEQF
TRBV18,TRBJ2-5,ASSGLDNLRETQY
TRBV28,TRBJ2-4,ASSLTRGADIQY
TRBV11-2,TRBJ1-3,ASSSGGTALSKVV
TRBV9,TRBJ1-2,ASSVATGVGYT
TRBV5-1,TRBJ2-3,ASSPGAGSTDTQY
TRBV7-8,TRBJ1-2,ASSLTGTYGYT
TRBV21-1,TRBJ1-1,ASSKAPDRNTEAF
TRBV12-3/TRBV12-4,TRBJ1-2,ASSRGRSYGYT
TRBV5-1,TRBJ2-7,ASSLLGREQY
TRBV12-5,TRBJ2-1,ASGLVTARSFYNEQF
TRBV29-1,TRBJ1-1,SVRRRLNTEAF
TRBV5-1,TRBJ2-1,ASSPKTSGRGSYNEQF
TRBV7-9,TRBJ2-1,ASSPKRGSANEQF
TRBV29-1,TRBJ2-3,SVRWLANTDTQY
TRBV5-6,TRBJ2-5,ASSPTLEQGQETQY
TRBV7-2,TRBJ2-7,ASSPQSGQGREQY
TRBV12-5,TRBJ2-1,ASGLVSGLAGVTYNEQF
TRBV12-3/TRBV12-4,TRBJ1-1,ASSSRQGPEAF
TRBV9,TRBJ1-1,ASSVGQGPGVAF
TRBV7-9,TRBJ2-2,ASSFSLSGELF
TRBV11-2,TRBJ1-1,ASSLEKRAPFQLNTEAF
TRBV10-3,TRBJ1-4,AISRPGSNEKLF
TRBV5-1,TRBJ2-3,ASSSLGGETDTQY
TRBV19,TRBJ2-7,ASSTLAPHGISYEQY
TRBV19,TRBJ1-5,ASSSSLEPQH
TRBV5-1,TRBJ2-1,ASSSVIPGEVDEQF
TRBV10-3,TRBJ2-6,ATRDSGANVLT
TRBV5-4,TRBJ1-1,ASSLTGGLGAF
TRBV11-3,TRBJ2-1,ASSLVRGYNEQF
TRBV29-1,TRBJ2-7,SVIKTGYEQY
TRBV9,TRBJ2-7,ASSVLGTRGSGSIHEQY
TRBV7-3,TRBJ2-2,ASRPSLTTGELF
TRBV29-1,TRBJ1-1,SVEDSTGKMNTEAF
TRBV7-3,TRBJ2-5,ASSLFGTGGETQY